This T cell receptor beta chain was recovered during a study of Ad26.COV2.S vaccination and SARS-CoV-2 variants. Per germline, CDR1 SQVTM and CDR2 ANQGSEA. The CDR3 runs 12 residues. V gave up 4 bases and J gave up 6 bases, with 13 bases separating them. Sequenced by immunoSEQ multiplex PCR; TCRdb stores in-frame clones only, minus some. The sample comprises hundreds of thousands of clones, approximately 90% of which are singletons, and roughly 6% rests with the top ten. The treatment denotes: approximately 18 received Ad26.COV2.S at low or high dose, single or two shots; about five received placebo; per-sample allocation not given. Day 63 after the first vaccine or placebo injection was the time point for sampling.

This chain connects TRBV29-1 to TRBJ2-7, with no clear D. The TCR was taken from a person aged 18-60 years who received the Ad26.COV2.S COVID-19 vaccine or a placebo. This material consisted of peripheral blood, taken in a trial of Ad26.COV2.S vaccine versus placebo. CDR3 amino acids: CSVAFQPSEQYF. CDR3 bases: TGCAGCGTTGCGTTTCAGCCATCCGAGCAGTACTTC.